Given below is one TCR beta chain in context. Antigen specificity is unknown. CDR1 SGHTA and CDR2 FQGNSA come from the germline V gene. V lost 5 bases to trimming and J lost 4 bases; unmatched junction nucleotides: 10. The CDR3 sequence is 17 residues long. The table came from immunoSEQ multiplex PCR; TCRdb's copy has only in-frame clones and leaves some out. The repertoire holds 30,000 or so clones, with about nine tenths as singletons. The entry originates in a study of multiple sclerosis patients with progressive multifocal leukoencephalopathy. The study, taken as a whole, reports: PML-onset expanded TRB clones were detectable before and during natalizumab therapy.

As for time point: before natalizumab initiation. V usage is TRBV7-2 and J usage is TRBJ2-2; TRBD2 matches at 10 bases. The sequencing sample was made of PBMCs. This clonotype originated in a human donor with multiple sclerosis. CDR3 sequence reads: CASSVGMSGRATGELFF. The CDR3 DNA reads TGTGCCAGCAGCGTAGGAATGAGCGGGAGGGCCACCGGGGAGCTGTTTTTT.